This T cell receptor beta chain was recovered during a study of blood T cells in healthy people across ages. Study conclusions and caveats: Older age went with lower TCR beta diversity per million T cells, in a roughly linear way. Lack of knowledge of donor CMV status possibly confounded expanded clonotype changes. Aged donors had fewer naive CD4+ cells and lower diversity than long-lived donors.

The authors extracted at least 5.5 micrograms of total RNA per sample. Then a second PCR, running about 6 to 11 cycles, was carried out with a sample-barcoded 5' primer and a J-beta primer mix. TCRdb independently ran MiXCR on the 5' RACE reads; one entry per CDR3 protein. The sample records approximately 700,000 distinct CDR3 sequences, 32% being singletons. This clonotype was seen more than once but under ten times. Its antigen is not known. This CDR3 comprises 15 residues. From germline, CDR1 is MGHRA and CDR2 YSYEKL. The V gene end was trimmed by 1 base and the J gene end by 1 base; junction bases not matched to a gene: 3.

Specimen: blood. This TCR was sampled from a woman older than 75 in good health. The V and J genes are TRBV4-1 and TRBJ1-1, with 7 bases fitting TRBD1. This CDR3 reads CASSQVQGGNTEAFF. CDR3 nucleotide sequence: TGCGCCAGCAGCCAAGTTCAGGGGGGGAACACTGAAGCTTTCTTT.